These T cell receptor beta chains were read from a single sample in a study of CD8+CD57+ T cells in acquired aplastic anemia. Via MiXCR, TCRdb re-called the reads, giving one row per CDR3 protein. The profile shows roughly 80,000 distinct CDR3 sequences, 55% to 75% of them singletons. Sequenced sample: sorted CD4+, CD8+, or CD8+CD57+ T cells (not recorded which) from PBMCs. All receptors come from a human donor with aplastic anemia. The CDR3 runs from the conserved cysteine through the conserved F or W. The D gene is left open where the match is weak. A row's size may be missing; if present it is once, few, many or a size class.

TRBJ2-1 | 15 | TRBV15 | . | . | CASSEGQPSYNEQFF | TGTGCCAGCAGTGAAGGACAGCCCTCCTACAATGAGCAGTTCTTC
TRBJ2-1 | 14 | TRBV10-3 | . | . | CAISESGLNNEQFF | TGTGCCATCAGTGAGTCTGGACTAAACAATGAGCAGTTCTTC
TRBJ1-5 | 14 | TRBV20-1 | . | . | CSARDWDSNQPQHF | TGCAGTGCTAGAGATTGGGACAGCAATCAGCCCCAGCATTTT
TRBJ2-5 | 14 | TRBV19 | TRBD2 | . | CASSLAGHQETQYF | TGTGCCAGTAGTCTAGCGGGGCACCAAGAGACCCAGTACTTC
TRBJ1-3 | 16 | TRBV19 | . | . | CASTPVRDYSGNTIYF | TGTGCCAGTACCCCGGTCCGGGACTACTCTGGAAACACCATATATTTT
TRBJ2-7 | 13 | TRBV2 | . | . | CASSYSGSHEQYF | TGTGCCAGCAGTTACTCAGGGTCCCACGAGCAGTACTTC
TRBJ2-7 | 13 | TRBV7-2 | . | . | CAISTGGRYEQYF | TGTGCCATTTCGACCGGGGGGCGCTACGAGCAGTACTTC
TRBJ1-5 | 13 | TRBV6-4 | . | many | CASSEGSNQPQHF | TGTGCCAGCAGTGAGGGGAGCAATCAGCCCCAGCATTTT
TRBJ2-4 | 15 | TRBV20-1 | TRBD2 | . | CSARRMGGGENIQYF | TGCAGTGCTAGAAGGATGGGCGGGGGTGAAAACATTCAGTACTTC
TRBJ2-1 | 15 | TRBV24-1 | TRBD2 | . | CATSDSGTSYNSQFF | TGTGCCACCAGTGATTCCGGGACTAGCTACAATTCGCAGTTCTTC
TRBJ2-7 | 15 | TRBV7-2 | TRBD1 | . | CASSLVRGLVYEQYF | TGTGCCAGCAGCTTAGTCAGGGGGCTCGTCTACGAGCAGTACTTC